These 20 T cell receptor beta chains originate from one sample sequenced in a study of T cell repertoires in ileal Crohn's disease. Method: immunoSEQ multiplex PCR; TCRdb's copy keeps in-frame clones and lacks some. The sample yields some 4,300 clones, approximately 80% seen once. The sequencing sample was made of ileal tissue. These receptors came from an adult with Crohn's disease.

About this clone itself: Relative to the germline gene, one junction end is altered; a read error may explain this. V usage is TRBV9 and J usage is TRBJ2-3, with TRBD2 matching over 10 bases. This CDR3 is 13 amino acids long. Germline V gene sequence: CDR1 SGDLS, CDR2 YYNGEE. CDR3 sequence: CARSGGGPDTQYF. The CDR3 DNA is TGTGCCAGGAGCGGGGGGGGCCCAGATACGCAGTATTTT.

This clone was counted a few times. This rearrangement joins TRBV27 to TRBJ2-5, with TRBD2 matching over 11 bases. V lost 3 bases, J lost 4 bases, and 19 bases stayed unmatched. The germline CDR1 and CDR2 sequences are MNHEY and SMNVEV (reference sequence). The CDR3 spans 20 residues. Written as DNA, the CDR3 is TGTGCCAGCAGTTTCCCCTTCTACTCTCCGGGACTAGCGGAAGGAGAGACCCAGTACTTC. This encodes CASSFPFYSPGLAEGETQYF.

J is TRBJ2-3 and V is TRBV7-2; no reliable D call. CDR3 length: 15 residues. Deletions cut 4 bases from V and 3 bases from J, with 14 bases between. Germline-derived CDR1 and CDR2 are SGHTA and FQGNSA. The CDR3 reads CASSSIRVNTDTQYF. As DNA, the CDR3 is TGTGCCAGCAGCTCGATCCGGGTAAATACAGATACGCAGTATTTT.

The gene calls are TRBV5-6 and TRBJ1-1, with TRBD1 identical over 7 bases. Germline V CDR1 and CDR2: SGHDT, YYEEEE. V lost 2 bases and J lost 0; bases outside the gene matches: 4. This CDR3 has 15 amino acids. The CDR3 loop reads CASSFTGTVNTEAFF. The CDR3 DNA sequence: TGTGCCAGCAGCTTCACCGGGACAGTGAACACTGAAGCTTTCTTT.

The chain recombines TRBV5-1 with TRBJ2-7; D is unresolved. Germline CDR1 reads SGHRS; CDR2 reads YFSETQ. This CDR3 comprises 14 residues. With 0 bases removed from V and 5 bases from J, the gap between germline ends came to 12 bases. The CDR3 DNA reads as TGCGCCAGCAGCTTGGATTCGGGTCGGGACGAGCAGTACTTC. Protein: CASSLDSGRDEQYF. The variable domain in full, completed from reference TRBV5-1 and TRBJ2-7, reads KAGVTQTPRYLIKTRGQQVTLSCSPISGHRSVSWYQQTPGQGLQFLFEYFSETQRNKGNFPGRFSGRQFSNSRSEMNVSTLELGDSALYLCASSLDSGRDEQYFGPGTRLTVT.

There are a few counts of this clone. This sequence joins TRBV19 and TRBJ2-1; 10 positions match TRBD1. This CDR3 comprises 15 residues. CDR1 and CDR2 from the germline V gene are LNHDA and SQIVND (reference sequence). V shed 5 bases and J 2 bases; nucleotides not matched to a gene: 3. The CDR3 is CASSATGGTYNEQFF. In DNA form, the CDR3 reads TGTGCCAGTAGTGCGACAGGGGGCACCTACAATGAGCAGTTCTTC.

V gene TRBV28 combines with J gene TRBJ2-1, with a tentative D call TRBD1 (6 bases). The CDR3 length is 11 residues. Germline CDR1 MDHEN, CDR2 SYDVKM. V lost 5 bases and J 12 bases, leaving 11 bases between the germline ends. CDR3 protein: CASSLTGRQFF. Written as DNA, the CDR3 is TGTGCCAGCAGTCTCACAGGGAGGCAGTTCTTC.

The V call is TRBV18, the J call TRBJ2-7; possibly TRBD1 for D (5 bases). With 5 bases removed from V and 7 bases from J, the gap between germline ends came to 9 bases. The CDR3 extends over 11 amino acids. Germline V gives CDR1 KGHSH, CDR2 LQKENI. The CDR3: CASSEKGEQYF. The CDR3 bases are TGTGCCAGCTCAGAGAAGGGGGAGCAGTACTTC.

The chain has TRBV5-1 and TRBJ1-1; maybe TRBD1 (6 bases). This CDR3 contains 16 residues. Per germline, CDR1 SGHRS and CDR2 YFSETQ. V was clipped by 3 bases and J by 6 bases, with 21 bases between them. The CDR3: CASSSEVHNTGSEAFF. CDR3 nucleotides: TGCGCCAGCAGCTCCGAAGTCCATAATACAGGGTCTGAAGCTTTCTTT.

The table lists this clone with a count of one. This sequence joins TRBV18 and TRBJ1-2, with TRBD1 matching over 10 bases. CDR1 is KGHSH, CDR2 LQKENI, per germline. There are 16 residues in the CDR3. V lost 3 bases to trimming and J lost 8 bases; unmatched junction nucleotides: 12. The CDR3 loop is CASSPIRDRGSGGYTF. Written as DNA, the CDR3 is TGTGCCAGCTCACCCATCCGGGACAGGGGATCCGGAGGCTACACCTTC.

The chain uses TRBV29-1 and TRBJ1-1; 7 positions agree with TRBD1. Germline V CDR1 and CDR2: SQVTM, ANQGSEA. This CDR3 region has 14 residues. Losses at the gene ends were 5 bases for V and 5 bases for J; bases not matched to a gene: 11. Written as DNA, the CDR3 is TGCAGCGTTCTGGAGACAGGGATGGGGACTGAAGCTTTCTTT. Encoded protein: CSVLETGMGTEAFF.

This chain connects TRBV6-5 to TRBJ1-5; no clear D. The CDR3 runs to 14 residues. Germline assignment: CDR1 MNHEY and CDR2 SVGAGI. V lost 4 bases and J 3 bases, leaving 10 bases between the germline ends. CDR3 DNA: TGTGCCAGCAGTTCGAGCGGATACAATCAGCCCCAGCATTTT. It yields the protein CASSSSGYNQPQHF.

J is TRBJ2-3 and V is TRBV5-1; D might be TRBD2 (5 bases). The V and J ends lost 4 bases and 6 bases respectively, with 9 bases between them. There are 12 residues in the CDR3. The germline V gene encodes CDR1 SGHRS and CDR2 YFSETQ. The CDR3 DNA sequence: TGCGCCAGCAGCGTCTGGGAGGATACGCAGTATTTT. Residues: CASSVWEDTQYF.

This clone was counted a few times. V and J are TRBV6-5 and TRBJ2-1; TRBD2 aligns across 7 bases. V lost 6 bases and J lost 8; bases outside the gene matches: 10. Germline V lookup: CDR1 MNHEY, CDR2 SVGAGI. This CDR3 spans 14 amino acids. This CDR3 is CASRRRAGAYEQFF. CDR3 sequence (DNA): TGTGCCAGCAGAAGGCGGGCGGGAGCGTATGAGCAGTTCTTC.

V is TRBV5-1 and J is TRBJ2-7, with 7 bases lining up with TRBD1. The CDR3 runs 12 residues. Germline V lookup: CDR1 SGHRS, CDR2 YFSETQ. The V segment lost 6 bases and the J segment 7 bases; nucleotides outside the gene matches: 7. CDR3 loop: CASTQLQGEQYF. The CDR3 region has the DNA TGCGCCAGCACCCAACTACAGGGGGAGCAGTACTTC.

On this clone itself: A read error may account for a junction end that differs from germline. The same CDR3 arises from other DNA sequences in this sample as well. The J gene is TRBJ1-5, the V gene TRBV6-1, with 7 bases that match TRBD1. The CDR3 spans 17 residues. From germline, CDR1 is MNHNS and CDR2 SASEGT. CDR3 region: CASSVRTGQFVLQPQHF. The CDR3 nucleotides are TGTGCCAGCAGTGTTAGGACAGGCCAATTTGTTTTACAGCCTCAGCATTTT.

In nucleotides, the CDR3 is TGTGCCAGCAGTATGCAGAGCAATCAGCCCCAGCATTTT. Its protein is CASSMQSNQPQHF. This chain uses TRBV6-1 with TRBJ1-5; D uncertain. The germline gives CDR1 MNHNS, CDR2 SASEGT. With 5 bases removed from V and 1 base from J, the gap between germline ends came to 6 bases. The CDR3 totals 13 residues.

The chain couples TRBV7-9 to TRBJ1-6; 8 bases align to TRBD1. Germline V lookup: CDR1 SEHNR, CDR2 FQNEAQ (reference sequence). V lost 3 bases and J lost 0; bases outside the gene matches: 7. This CDR3 has 18 residues. The CDR3: CASSFQGAGSSYNSPLHF. CDR3 in DNA: TGTGCCAGCAGCTTTCAGGGGGCGGGGAGCTCCTATAATTCACCCCTCCACTTT.

The chain links TRBV2 to TRBJ1-6; D ambiguous. Germline loops: CDR1 SNHLY, CDR2 FYNNEI. Trimming left V 6 bases short and J 7 bases short, with 16 bases between. This CDR3 is 15 amino acids long. CDR3 loop: CASRLSEGMNSPLHF. CDR3 DNA: TGTGCCAGCAGGTTGAGCGAGGGAATGAATTCACCCCTCCACTTT.

This chain links TRBV29-1 with TRBJ2-1, with 11 bases lining up with TRBD2. Germline assignment: CDR1 SQVTM and CDR2 ANQGSEA. V was pared by 8 bases and J by 5 bases, with 11 bases of the junction left unmatched. The CDR3 is 15 amino acids. The CDR3, as DNA: TGCAGCTCTGATACCGGGACTAGCGGTGACAATGAGCAGTTCTTC. Translated, it gives CSSDTGTSGDNEQFF.